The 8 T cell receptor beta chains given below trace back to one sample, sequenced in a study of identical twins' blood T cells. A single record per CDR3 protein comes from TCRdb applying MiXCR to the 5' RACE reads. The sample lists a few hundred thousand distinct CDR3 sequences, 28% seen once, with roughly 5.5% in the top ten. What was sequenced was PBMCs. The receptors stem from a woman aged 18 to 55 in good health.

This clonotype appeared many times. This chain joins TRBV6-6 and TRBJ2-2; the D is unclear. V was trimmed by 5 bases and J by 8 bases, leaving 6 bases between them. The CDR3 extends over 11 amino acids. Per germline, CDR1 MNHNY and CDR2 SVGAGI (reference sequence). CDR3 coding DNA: TGTGCCAGCAGTGAAGTAGGGGAGCTGTTTTTT. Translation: CASSEVGELFF.

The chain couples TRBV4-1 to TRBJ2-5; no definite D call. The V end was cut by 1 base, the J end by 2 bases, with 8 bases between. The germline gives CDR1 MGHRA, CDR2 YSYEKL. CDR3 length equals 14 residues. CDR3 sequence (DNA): TGCGCCAGCAGCCAAGGCGTCGGTCAAGAGACCCAGTACTTC. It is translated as CASSQGVGQETQYF.

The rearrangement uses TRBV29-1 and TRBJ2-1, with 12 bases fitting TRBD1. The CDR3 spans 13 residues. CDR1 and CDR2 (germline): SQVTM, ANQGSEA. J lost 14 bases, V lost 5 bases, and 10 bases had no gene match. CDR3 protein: CSVQGQGAILEFF. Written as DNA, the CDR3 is TGCAGCGTTCAGGGACAGGGGGCTATATTAGAGTTCTTC.

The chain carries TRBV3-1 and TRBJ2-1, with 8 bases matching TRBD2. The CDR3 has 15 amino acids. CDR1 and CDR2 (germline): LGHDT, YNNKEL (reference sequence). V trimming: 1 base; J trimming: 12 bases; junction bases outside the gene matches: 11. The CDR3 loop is CASSQVVGGGLGQFF. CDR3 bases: TGTGCCAGCAGCCAAGTAGTGGGTGGGGGACTAGGGCAGTTCTTC.

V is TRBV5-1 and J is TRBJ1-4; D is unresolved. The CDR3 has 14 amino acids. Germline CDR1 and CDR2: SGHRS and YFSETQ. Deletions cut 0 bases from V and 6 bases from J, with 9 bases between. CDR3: CASSLVGWDEKLFF. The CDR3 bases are TGCGCCAGCAGCTTGGTGGGGTGGGATGAAAAACTGTTTTTT.

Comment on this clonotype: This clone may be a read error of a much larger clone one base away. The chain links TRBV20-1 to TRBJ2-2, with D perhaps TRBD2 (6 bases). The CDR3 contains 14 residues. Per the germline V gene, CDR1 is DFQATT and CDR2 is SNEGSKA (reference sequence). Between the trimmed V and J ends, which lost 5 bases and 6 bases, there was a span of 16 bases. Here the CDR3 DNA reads TGCAGTGCTCGGGACTTAGCGTACCCCGGGGAGCTGTTTTTT. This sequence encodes CSARDLAYPGELFF.

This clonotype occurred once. CDR3 amino acids: CASSQAKEQFF. CDR3 sequence (DNA): TGTGCCAGCAGCCAAGCAAAAGAGCAGTTCTTC. The V call is TRBV3-1, the J call TRBJ2-1, with no clear D. The germline gives CDR1 LGHDT, CDR2 YNNKEL (reference sequence). The CDR3 sequence is 11 residues long. Trimming pared 1 base from V and 10 bases from J, leaving 5 bases between.

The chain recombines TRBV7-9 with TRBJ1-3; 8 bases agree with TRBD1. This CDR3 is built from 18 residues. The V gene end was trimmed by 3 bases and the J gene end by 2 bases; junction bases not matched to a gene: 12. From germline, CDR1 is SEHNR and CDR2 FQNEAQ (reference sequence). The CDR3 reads CASSFRWTGSKAGNTIYF. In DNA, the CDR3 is TGTGCCAGCAGCTTTCGGTGGACAGGGAGTAAGGCTGGAAACACCATATATTTT. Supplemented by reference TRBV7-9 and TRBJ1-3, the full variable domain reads DTGVSQNPRHKITKRGQNVTFRCDPISEHNRLYWYRQTLGQGPEFLTYFQNEAQLEKSRLLSDRFSAERPKGSFSTLEIQRTEQGDSAMYLCASSFRWTGSKAGNTIYFGEGSWLTVV.